What follows are 30 T cell receptor beta chains derived from one specimen sequenced in a study of cytomegalovirus exposure and HLA in healthy donors. PCR amplification relied on 60 Vbeta primers (plus 13 Jbeta primers). Repertoires were generated with immunoSEQ multiplex PCR, while TCRdb's copy carries only in-frame clones and drops some. This sample has approximately 220,000 clones, with roughly 75% found just once. Sequencing used PBMCs. All receptors derive from a woman in her 30s in good health and CMV-seronegative.

The CDR3 here is CASSPSGVINYEQYF. Written as DNA, the CDR3 is TGTGCCAGCTCACCTTCAGGGGTGATTAACTACGAGCAGTACTTC. The chain combines TRBV18 with TRBJ2-7; D is possibly TRBD1 (6 bases). This CDR3 has 15 amino acids. V shed 3 bases and J shed 3 bases, with 15 bases lying between them. Germline V gene lookup returns CDR1 KGHSH and CDR2 LQKENI.

This clone was seen a single time. This sequence joins TRBV21-1 and TRBJ2-3; the table calls TRBD2, which could not be checked here. TRBV21-1 is given as a pseudogene. This CDR3 is 18 amino acids long. The CDR3 sequence is CASSKGSLGGRQTDTQYF. Written as DNA, the CDR3 is TGTGCCAGCAGCAAAGGGAGCCTGGGGGGGCGTCAGACAGATACGCAGTATTTT.

This clone was seen only a few times. The gene calls are TRBV5-4 and TRBJ1-2; 8 positions agree with TRBD1. V lost 5 bases, J lost 8 bases, and 8 bases stayed unmatched. CDR3 length: 13 amino acids. Per germline, CDR1 SGHNT and CDR2 YYREEE (reference sequence). CDR3 sequence: CASSRPGQDGYTF. CDR3 nucleotide sequence: TGTGCCAGCAGTCGGCCGGGACAGGACGGCTACACCTTC.

This clone has more than one count but fewer than ten. The rearrangement uses TRBV11-3 and TRBJ2-1; the D gene is possibly TRBD2 (7 bases). The germline V gene encodes CDR1 SGHNT and CDR2 YENEEA. V was pared by 0 bases and J by 7 bases, with 16 bases between. CDR3 length equals 16 residues. CDR3 protein: CASSLDRRGGRNEQFF. CDR3 coding DNA: TGTGCCAGCAGCTTAGATAGGAGGGGGGGCCGGAATGAGCAGTTCTTC.

The chain carries TRBV10-1 and TRBJ2-3; TRBD2 matches 7 bases. After removal of 5 bases from V and 5 bases from J, the junction contained 4 bases not matched to a gene. The CDR3 is made up of 13 amino acids. Germline V CDR1 and CDR2: WNHNN, SYGVQD (reference sequence). This CDR3 reads CASSFGRRDTQYF. The CDR3 DNA is TGCGCCAGCAGTTTCGGGAGGCGAGATACGCAGTATTTT.

The gene calls are TRBV10-3 and TRBJ2-2; D is perhaps TRBD1 (5 bases). V was clipped by 2 bases and J by 5 bases, with 12 bases between them. The CDR3 sequence is 15 residues long. CDR1 is ENHRY, CDR2 SYGVKD, per germline. This chain's CDR3 is CAISEERGGTGELFF. The DNA of the CDR3 is TGTGCCATCAGTGAGGAAAGGGGTGGTACCGGGGAGCTGTTTTTT.

The J gene is TRBJ1-1, the V gene TRBV30; possible D gene TRBD1, 6 bases. From germline, CDR1 is GTSNPN and CDR2 SVGIG (reference sequence). Trimming shortened V by 3 bases and J by 1 base, and 15 bases separated the two germline ends. This CDR3 region has 15 residues. The CDR3 DNA follows: TGTGCCTGGAGGGAACTGACAGGTGAGAACACTGAAGCTTTCTTT. Its protein is CAWRELTGENTEAFF.

This chain joins TRBV6-1 and TRBJ2-3; the D gene is possibly TRBD2 (6 bases). The CDR3 runs to 15 residues. The germline gives CDR1 MNHNS, CDR2 SASEGT. V was clipped by 8 bases and J by 3 bases, with 18 bases between them. CDR3 coding DNA: TGTGCCAGCTCCGGACTCAGGACTACAACAGATACGCAGTATTTT. Protein: CASSGLRTTTDTQYF.

This chain uses TRBV6-5 with TRBJ2-7; D unclear. Trimming pared 6 bases from V and 4 bases from J, leaving 19 bases between. CDR3 length equals 15 residues. Germline V gene lookup returns CDR1 MNHEY and CDR2 SVGAGI. The CDR3 DNA is TGTGCCAGCAGCCTTGCCCCATCCCGGGTGTACGAGCAGTACTTC. This translates into CASSLAPSRVYEQYF.

This clone was seen a few times. The V and J genes are TRBV5-6 and TRBJ1-6, with unresolved D. The germline V gene encodes CDR1 SGHDT and CDR2 YYEEEE. V gave up 2 bases and J gave up 9 bases, with 6 bases separating them. The CDR3 covers 12 residues. The CDR3 DNA is TGTGCCAGCAGCTTAGTCGGTTCACCCCTCCACTTT. This translates into CASSLVGSPLHF.

The chain links TRBV5-1 to TRBJ2-7; the D gene is possibly TRBD1 (6 bases). Trimming left V 4 bases short and J 0 bases short, with 11 bases between. Looked up from germline, CDR1 is SGHRS and CDR2 is YFSETQ. This CDR3 contains 14 residues. The DNA for the CDR3 is TGCGCCAGCAGCGGGCAGGGGTCCTCCTACGAGCAGTACTTC. This gives the protein CASSGQGSSYEQYF.

V is TRBV13 and J is TRBJ2-1, with TRBD2 identical over 9 bases. V shed 5 bases and J 8 bases; nucleotides not matched to a gene: 19. CDR3 length equals 18 residues. Germline V gives CDR1 PRHDT, CDR2 FYEKMQ (reference sequence). Written as DNA, the CDR3 is TGTGCCAGCAGCCCTACTTTCGTTCCTAGCGGGGACTGGTATGAGCAGTTCTTC. Encoded protein: CASSPTFVPSGDWYEQFF.

This rearrangement joins TRBV2 to TRBJ1-1, with 8 bases fitting TRBD1. The CDR3 totals 15 residues. Germline loops: CDR1 SNHLY, CDR2 FYNNEI. J was trimmed by 1 base and V by 5 bases; bases with no gene match: 6. For the CDR3, the DNA is TGTGCCAGCAGTCATCCGGGACAGGAGAACACTGAAGCTTTCTTT. Its protein is CASSHPGQENTEAFF.

The chain links TRBV9 to TRBJ2-3; 9 bases line up with TRBD2. CDR1 and CDR2 from the germline V gene are SGDLS and YYNGEE. The CDR3 runs 15 residues. The junction had 0 bases not matched to a gene; V was cut back by 0 bases and J by 1 base. CDR3 nucleotides: TGTGCCAGCAGCGTAGCTAGCGGGGGCACAGATACGCAGTATTTT. It yields the protein CASSVASGGTDTQYF. The full variable domain, in which reference TRBV9 and TRBJ2-3 provide the parts outside the CDR3, is DSGVTQTPKHLITATGQRVTLRCSPRSGDLSVYWYQQSLDQGLQFLIQYYNGEERAKGNILERFSAQQFPDLHSELNLSSLELGDSALYFCASSVASGGTDTQYFGPGTRLTVL.

V is TRBV27 and J is TRBJ2-3, with D possibly matching TRBD1 (6 bases). Trimming left V 1 base short and J 5 bases short, with 19 bases between. This CDR3 spans 17 amino acids. CDR1 is MNHEY, CDR2 SMNVEV, per germline (reference sequence). The CDR3 DNA follows: TGTGCCAGCAGTTTATACCGGTTGGGGGCCGAGAAAGATACGCAGTATTTT. This gives the protein CASSLYRLGAEKDTQYF.

This chain joins TRBV6-1 and TRBJ1-2; a weak D match, TRBD1 (6 bases). Trimming pared 7 bases from V and 0 bases from J, leaving 15 bases between. Germline CDR1 is MNHNS and CDR2 is SASEGT. The CDR3 is 15 amino acids. CDR3 region: CASNPRDNPNYGYTF. The CDR3 DNA reads TGTGCCAGCAACCCCCGGGACAATCCTAACTATGGCTACACCTTC.

About this clone: This specimen includes other DNA sequences encoding the same CDR3. This chain links TRBV30 with TRBJ2-1, with a possible D match to TRBD1 (6 bases). The CDR3 is 12 amino acids. The V end was cut by 5 bases, the J end by 8 bases, with 13 bases between. Per germline, CDR1 GTSNPN and CDR2 SVGIG (reference sequence). CDR3 sequence: CAWVPGHHEQFF. CDR3 DNA: TGTGCCTGGGTTCCGGGACACCATGAGCAGTTCTTC.

CDR3 sequence (DNA): TGTGCCAGTAGGGACAGGGGCCAAGAGACCCAGTACTTC. The encoded protein is CASRDRGQETQYF. J is TRBJ2-5 and V is TRBV19, with 9 positions matching TRBD1. The CDR3 length is 13 residues. The V and J ends lost 6 bases and 1 base, in that order; junction bases with no gene match: 0. The V gene's germline CDR1 is LNHDA and CDR2 SQIVND (reference sequence).

This chain links TRBV4-1 with TRBJ2-1; a weak D match, TRBD2 (6 bases). Between the trimmed V and J ends, which lost 1 base and 7 bases, there was a span of 14 bases. Germline CDR1 is MGHRA and CDR2 is YSYEKL. There are 15 residues in the CDR3. The CDR3 DNA is TGCGCCAGCAGCCAAGCCCCGACTAGTCGGAATGAGCAGTTCTTC. Translating it yields CASSQAPTSRNEQFF.

The chain uses TRBV4-2 and TRBJ2-1; TRBD2 agrees at 8 bases. The CDR3 runs to 16 residues. CDR1 is LGHNA and CDR2 is YNFKEQ in the germline V gene. The ends lost 0 bases at V and 7 bases at J; junction bases unmatched: 8. This CDR3 is CASSQDYAGGRNEQFF. For the CDR3, the DNA is TGTGCCAGCAGCCAAGATTATGCGGGAGGTAGGAATGAGCAGTTCTTC.

This clone was counted once. The chain recombines TRBV5-5 with TRBJ1-2; D is uncertain. V lost 0 bases and J 8 bases, leaving 11 bases between the germline ends. The CDR3 has 13 residues. In germline, CDR1 is SGHKS, CDR2 YYEKEE (reference sequence). The CDR3 DNA reads as TGTGCCAGCAGCTTGGTAATTGGAGGGGGCTACACCTTC. Protein: CASSLVIGGGYTF.

V gene TRBV6-5 combines with J gene TRBJ1-1; maybe TRBD1 (6 bases). V shed 0 bases and J shed 2 bases, with 13 bases lying between them. Germline V lookup: CDR1 MNHEY, CDR2 SVGAGI. This CDR3 region has 16 residues. The CDR3 spells CASSYSKVGTNTEAFF. The CDR3 nucleotides are TGTGCCAGCAGTTACTCGAAAGTCGGGACAAACACTGAAGCTTTCTTT.

This chain connects TRBV14 to TRBJ2-7; D possibly corresponds to TRBD1 (7 bases). CDR3 size: 15 residues. V was trimmed by 1 base and J by 1 base, leaving 11 bases between them. CDR1 SGHDN and CDR2 FVKESK come from the germline V gene. The CDR3 DNA sequence: TGTGCCAGCAGCCAAGTGCAGGGGGGTTCCTACGAGCAGTACTTC. Translation: CASSQVQGGSYEQYF.

The sample holds a few counts of this clone. The chain has TRBV6-5 and TRBJ2-2, with TRBD1 identical over 8 bases. Unmatched junction bases numbered 5, after V lost 8 bases and J lost 3 bases. The CDR3 sequence is 14 residues long. Germline V lookup: CDR1 MNHEY, CDR2 SVGAGI. The CDR3 DNA is TGTGCCAGCCTCGGACAGGGCTACACCGGGGAGCTGTTTTTT. Translation: CASLGQGYTGELFF.

This clone was recorded once. The chain recombines TRBV6-6 with TRBJ1-5; maybe TRBD1 (5 bases). Looked up from germline, CDR1 is MNHNY and CDR2 is SVGAGI (reference sequence). V gave up 6 bases and J gave up 0 bases, with 12 bases separating them. The CDR3 extends over 15 amino acids. CDR3 region: CASSNGGNSNQPQHF. Written as DNA, the CDR3 is TGTGCCAGCAGCAACGGGGGGAATAGCAATCAGCCCCAGCATTTT.

This chain uses TRBV6-1 with TRBJ2-7; 10 nucleotides match TRBD2. This CDR3 comprises 13 residues. The germline V gene encodes CDR1 MNHNS and CDR2 SASEGT. V trimming: 6 bases; J trimming: 3 bases; junction bases outside the gene matches: 2. CDR3 region: CASSRTSGYEQYF. CDR3 DNA sequence: TGTGCCAGCAGCAGGACTAGCGGCTACGAGCAGTACTTC.

The V call is TRBV19, the J call TRBJ2-5, with TRBD2 identical over 7 bases. This CDR3 comprises 14 residues. The V gene's germline CDR1 is LNHDA and CDR2 SQIVND (reference sequence). Germline trimming cut 5 bases from V and 2 bases from J; bases unmatched to any gene: 5. CDR3 in DNA: TGTGCCAGTAGTCCATGGGGGGGACAAGAGACCCAGTACTTC. Amino acids: CASSPWGGQETQYF.

The chain uses TRBV6-6 and TRBJ2-7, with 8 nucleotides matching TRBD1. CDR3 length: 13 amino acids. Per germline, CDR1 MNHNY and CDR2 SVGAGI (reference sequence). Trimming cost V 0 bases and J 9 bases; bases outside gene matches: 4. CDR3 amino acids: CASSYSGTGGQYF. The CDR3, as DNA: TGTGCCAGCAGTTACTCCGGGACAGGAGGGCAGTACTTC.

There are a few counts of this clone. The chain carries TRBV4-1 and TRBJ2-3; 10 bases fit TRBD2. The CDR3 is made up of 17 amino acids. Trimming took 3 bases from V and 3 from J; bases not matched to a gene: 9. Per the germline V gene, CDR1 is MGHRA and CDR2 is YSYEKL. CDR3 DNA sequence: TGCGCCAGCAGCCATGGAGGGAGCGGGGGGGCGACAGATACGCAGTATTTT. Translating it yields CASSHGGSGGATDTQYF.

The table lists this clone with a count of one. The chain carries TRBV2 and TRBJ2-1; 7 bases match TRBD1. V lost 0 bases to trimming and J lost 3 bases; unmatched junction nucleotides: 8. This CDR3 spans 17 amino acids. Germline V gives CDR1 SNHLY, CDR2 FYNNEI. The DNA of the CDR3 is TGTGCCAGCAGTGAAGCTCGAGGGGGCTCCCTCTACAATGAGCAGTTCTTC. Its protein is CASSEARGGSLYNEQFF.